A selection of T cell receptor beta chains follows, all from one sample in a study of technical replicates of blood from a few donors. Assay: immunoSEQ multiplex PCR; the TCRdb copy retains only in-frame clones and omits some. This sample has about 56,000 clones; roughly 95% occur once, and the top ten carry about 3%. The sample consisted of PBMCs. The receptors were sampled from a human donor in good health. Some clones in this sample may be carry-over from other donors' samples. The conserved cysteine and the conserved F or W are not part of the CDR3 here. D genes are given only for firm matches.

V,D,J,CDR3
TRBV5-1,.,TRBJ1-1,ASSPGGFPLTEAF
TRBV5-5,.,TRBJ1-1,ASSLGLGAGTEAF
TRBV7-2,.,TRBJ2-1,ASSSGQEQF
TRBV5-4,TRBD1,TRBJ1-2,ASSRGDRGQDGYT
TRBV30,.,TRBJ2-1,AWSVREIVGEQF
TRBV7-8,TRBD1,TRBJ1-6,ASSLGDRGYSPLH
TRBV4-1,.,TRBJ1-1,ASSQKGAEAF
TRBV5-4,.,TRBJ1-2,ASSLPGVSGYT
TRBV7-9,TRBD1,TRBJ1-6,ASSLAGQTPTPLH
TRBV5-5,.,TRBJ1-6,ASSLVADSPLH
TRBV9,.,TRBJ2-2,ASSAEPPGLRNTGELF
TRBV19,.,TRBJ2-7,ASSPLGRVYEQY
TRBV7-9,TRBD2,TRBJ2-1,ASSYSGGAYNEQF
TRBV28,.,TRBJ1-3,ASSPGRRYSGNTIY
TRBV6-5,.,TRBJ1-3,ASNQGVGNTIY
TRBV10-3,TRBD1,TRBJ1-2,AISGDRGGGYT
TRBV5-1,TRBD2,TRBJ2-7,ASSLSSGSYEQY
TRBV5-1,TRBD1,TRBJ1-2,ASSFSAGGGYT
TRBV15,TRBD1,TRBJ2-4,ATSITTGLAKNIQY
TRBV11-3,.,TRBJ2-3,ASSLGGTLSTDTQY
TRBV7-2,TRBD2,TRBJ2-3,ATGLAGGNTQY
TRBV4-1,TRBD1,TRBJ1-2,ASSQGTGRNYGYT
TRBV5-1,.,TRBJ2-1,ASSGYVQGLNNEQF
TRBV9,TRBD1,TRBJ2-3,ASSAPGQGDRDTQY
TRBV5-5,TRBD1,TRBJ2-7,ASSLTGVAYEQY
TRBV10-3,.,TRBJ1-1,AISNQGSTEAF
TRBV5-1,.,TRBJ2-5,ASSLRTAQETQY
TRBV5-6,.,TRBJ2-6,ASSSMVRSSGANVLT
TRBV5-4,.,TRBJ2-1,ASSPGFSNYNEQF
TRBV30,TRBD1,TRBJ1-1,AWATEGARRTEAF
TRBV13,.,TRBJ1-6,ASSLPATAAPLH
TRBV6-6,TRBD1,TRBJ1-6,ASRFRDRVSPLH
TRBV6-4,.,TRBJ1-2,ASSDRDAQGNYGYT
TRBV10-3,TRBD2,TRBJ2-1,AISDRTSGGNEQF
TRBV19,.,TRBJ1-6,ASSIGQSYNSPLH